The 2 T cell receptor beta chains listed next were all sequenced from one sample in a study of blood T cell repertoires in COVID-19. Assay used: immunoSEQ multiplex PCR; TCRdb lists only in-frame clones, some missing. The sample holds roughly 250,000 clones; roughly 80% are singletons and the top ten take under 4.5%. The sample consisted of peripheral blood. The receptors were sampled from a woman between 40 and 50 years old with active or convalescent COVID-19.

V gene TRBV28 combines with J gene TRBJ2-5; D possibly corresponds to TRBD1 (5 bases). Germline assignment: CDR1 MDHEN and CDR2 SYDVKM. The CDR3 spans 14 residues. Trimming pared 9 bases from V and 5 bases from J, leaving 19 bases between. The CDR3 region is CASGSQARRETQYF. The CDR3 region has the DNA TGTGCCAGTGGGTCACAGGCTCGCCGGGAGACCCAGTACTTC.

This chain uses TRBV4-2 with TRBJ1-2; D gene ambiguous. The V end lost 0 bases, the J end lost 6 bases, and 11 bases lay between the germline ends. Per germline, CDR1 LGHNA and CDR2 YNFKEQ. There are 14 residues in the CDR3. The CDR3 DNA sequence: TGTGCCAGCAGCCAAGAAAAGGCTAGGCATGGCTACACCTTC. It codes for CASSQEKARHGYTF.